The 28 T cell receptor beta chains below were found in one sample sequenced in a study of blood T cell repertoires in COVID-19 (dated by TCRdb to the early 2020s). Receptors were amplified or captured by the immunoSEQ multiplex PCR assay. Sourced from immuneACCESS, this table was stored by TCRdb with only in-frame sequences that have V and J called. A share of the clones is absent; for the studies checked, an unresolved V gene accounts for under half, and the remainder has no known explanation. Within this sample are over 150,000 clones, with roughly 87% of them counted one time only. Of the sample, less than 5% is held by the ten largest clones. The sequenced sample was peripheral blood. These receptor sequences come from a woman between 55 and 75 years old who had recovered from COVID-19.

This chain joins TRBV7-2 and TRBJ1-4; D not resolved. The V gene's germline CDR1 is SGHTA and CDR2 FQGNSA. CDR3 size: 14 residues. Trimming stripped 4 bases from V and 5 bases from J, with 11 bases between. The DNA of the CDR3 is TGTGCCAGCAGCTCCCGGACGGGAAATGAAAAACTGTTTTTT. It yields the protein CASSSRTGNEKLFF.

The chain employs TRBV3-1 (or the pseudogene TRBV3-2) and TRBJ1-1, with no clear D. The CDR3 extends over 12 amino acids. The V gene's germline CDR1 is LGHDT and CDR2 YNNKEL (reference sequence). V lost 4 bases and J lost 4, with 7 bases in between. CDR3 in DNA: TGTGCCAGCAGCCTCTTTCCCACTGAAGCTTTCTTT. Residues: CASSLFPTEAFF.

The CDR3 sequence: CASAGTGPNSPLHF. The DNA for the CDR3 is TGTGCCAGCGCGGGGACAGGGCCTAATTCACCCCTCCACTTT. V and J are TRBV2 and TRBJ1-6; TRBD1 matches at 9 bases. Germline V lookup: CDR1 SNHLY, CDR2 FYNNEI. CDR3 size: 14 residues. V lost 8 bases, J lost 6 bases, and 5 bases stayed unmatched.

A remark on this clone: A read error may produce the germline difference seen at one junction end. The chain combines TRBV28 with TRBJ2-7, with 10 positions matching TRBD1. Per the germline V gene, CDR1 is MDHEN and CDR2 is SYDVKM. The CDR3 totals 12 residues. CDR3 nucleotide sequence: TGTGCCAGCAGTTCGCGTACCGGGACAGGGGACTTC. Amino acids: CASSSRTGTGDF.

V usage is TRBV18 and J usage is TRBJ2-7, with TRBD1 matching over 7 bases. This CDR3 region has 14 residues. Germline V gene data show CDR1 as KGHSH and CDR2 as LQKENI. V trimming: 6 bases; J trimming: 3 bases; junction bases outside the gene matches: 8. The CDR3 sequence: CASSPGQVGYEQYF. The CDR3 region has the DNA TGTGCCAGCTCCCCAGGACAGGTAGGCTACGAGCAGTACTTC.

This chain links TRBV4-3 with TRBJ1-4, with a tentative D call TRBD1 (5 bases). This CDR3 has 16 residues. The V gene's germline CDR1 is LGHNA and CDR2 YSLEER. Trimming took 1 base from V and 4 from J, leaving 13 bases between them. The CDR3 loop is CASSQVGRGVNEKLFF. CDR3 sequence (DNA): TGCGCCAGCAGCCAAGTAGGGAGGGGCGTTAATGAAAAACTGTTTTTT.

This clone was detected a few times. The chain recombines TRBV19 with TRBJ1-1; TRBD1 matches at 7 bases. CDR1 LNHDA and CDR2 SQIVND come from the germline V gene (reference sequence). V was clipped by 8 bases and J by 2 bases; unmatched bases: 5. The CDR3 totals 13 residues. CDR3 residues: CASGRQGNTEAFF. In DNA form, the CDR3 reads TGTGCCAGTGGGCGACAGGGCAACACTGAAGCTTTCTTT.

This clone was detected once. The V call is TRBV6-4, the J call TRBJ2-1, with D unresolved. Germline CDR1 reads MRHNA; CDR2 reads SNTAGT. The CDR3 length is 15 residues. Trimming cost V 1 base and J 3 bases, with 10 bases left between them. The CDR3, as DNA: TGTGCCAGCAGTGACTATCACGGGTTCTACAATGAGCAGTTCTTC. Encoded protein: CASSDYHGFYNEQFF.

This chain links TRBV7-2 with TRBJ2-2; 7 bases are a match to TRBD1. The trim removed 1 base at V and 2 bases at J, leaving 10 bases unmatched. The germline V gene encodes CDR1 SGHTA and CDR2 FQGNSA. The CDR3 covers 18 residues. CDR3 DNA sequence: TGTGCCAGCAGCTTAGAGGGGGCGCGCCCATTAAACACCGGGGAGCTGTTTTTT. It is translated as CASSLEGARPLNTGELFF.

The chain joins TRBV28 to TRBJ2-5, with 7 bases identical to TRBD1. CDR1 and CDR2 from the germline V gene are MDHEN and SYDVKM. V trimming: 4 bases; J trimming: 11 bases; junction bases outside the gene matches: 10. The CDR3 runs to 13 residues. The CDR3 is CASSSTDRAKQYF. The CDR3 DNA follows: TGTGCCAGCAGTTCCACAGACAGGGCTAAGCAGTACTTC.

The gene calls are TRBV28 and TRBJ2-7; TRBD1 might be the D (6 bases). Trimming stripped 8 bases from V and 0 bases from J, with 11 bases between. CDR3 length equals 13 residues. Germline assignment: CDR1 MDHEN and CDR2 SYDVKM. The CDR3 reads CASGDRSSYEQYF. The CDR3 DNA is TGTGCCAGCGGTGACAGGAGCTCCTACGAGCAGTACTTC.

The V gene is TRBV7-2, the J gene TRBJ2-1; the match to TRBD1 covers 12 bases. This CDR3 comprises 16 residues. The germline gives CDR1 SGHTA, CDR2 FQGNSA. With 5 bases clipped from V and 6 bases from J, the junction kept 8 bases outside the gene matches. The CDR3 DNA sequence: TGTGCCAGCAGCAACAGGGACAGGGGGCTGTTCAATGAGCAGTTCTTC. Translated: CASSNRDRGLFNEQFF. The variable domain in full, with the rest retrieved from reference TRBV7-2 and TRBJ2-1, is GAGVSQSPSNKVTEKGKDVELRCDPISGHTALYWYRQSLGQGLEFLIYFQGNSAPDKSGLPSDRFSAERTGGSVSTLTIQRTQQEDSAVYLCASSNRDRGLFNEQFFGPGTRLTVL.

This clone was detected once. The chain employs TRBV10-3 and TRBJ1-2; D gene uncertain. V lost 7 bases and J lost 3, with 12 bases in between. This CDR3 spans 13 amino acids. CDR1 is ENHRY, CDR2 SYGVKD, per germline. The CDR3 DNA reads as TGTGCCATCATGCCCAGGTTGGACTATGGCTACACCTTC. Its translation is CAIMPRLDYGYTF.

The V gene is TRBV5-4, the J gene TRBJ1-2; a weak D match, TRBD1 (5 bases). The germline gives CDR1 SGHNT, CDR2 YYREEE (reference sequence). Trimming shortened V by 0 bases and J by 4 bases, and 16 bases separated the two germline ends. The CDR3 covers 16 residues. In nucleotides, the CDR3 is TGTGCCAGCAGCTTGGCCGCGACAGCTTTTACCTATGGCTACACCTTC. This sequence encodes CASSLAATAFTYGYTF.

This clone showed up just once. The chain couples TRBV21-1 to TRBJ2-2; TRBD2 is the table's D call and was not checked against the DNA. TRBV21-1 is shown as a pseudogene. This CDR3 comprises 15 residues. The CDR3 DNA reads as TGTGCCAGCAGCAATACCGGGAGAAGCACCGGGGAGCTGTTTTTT. It is translated as CASSNTGRSTGELFF.

This clone was recorded only once. V is TRBV10-3 and J is TRBJ2-7, with 7 bases lining up with TRBD2. The CDR3 contains 17 residues. The V gene's germline CDR1 is ENHRY and CDR2 SYGVKD. Unmatched junction bases numbered 20, after V lost 8 bases and J lost 4 bases. The CDR3 region has the DNA TGTGCCATCGCCATGCCTCTCGGCGGGGGTTTGTTATACGAGCAGTACTTC. This sequence encodes CAIAMPLGGGLLYEQYF.

Comment on this clone: Because the CDR3 is missing its conserved closing phenylalanine or tryptophan, this is likely a read error. The limits of the CDR3 on the DNA are not certain, so only TCRdb's listed CDR3 is given. This CDR3 is CASSKSHRGDP. The V and J genes are TRBV21-1 and TRBJ1-2; the DNA was not compared with TRBD1, the D call given in the table. TRBV21-1 is assigned pseudogene status. Both ends counted, the CDR3 spans 11 residues.

The rearrangement uses TRBV5-1 and TRBJ2-5; 10 nucleotides match TRBD1. The CDR3 covers 14 residues. Germline CDR1 is SGHRS and CDR2 is YFSETQ. Trimming cost V 5 bases and J 5 bases; bases outside gene matches: 6. The CDR3 coding sequence is TGCGCCAGCAGACAGACAGGGGGCAGGGAGACCCAGTACTTC. Translated, it gives CASRQTGGRETQYF.

The chain has TRBV7-9 and TRBJ1-6; 12 bases align to TRBD1. CDR3 length: 17 amino acids. Germline CDR1 is SEHNR and CDR2 is FQNEAQ (reference sequence). The J segment lost 7 bases and the V segment lost 1 base, leaving 5 bases of the junction unmatched. DNA of the CDR3: TGTGCCAGCAGCTTAGGGGACAGGGGGCGCTGGAATTCACCCCTCCACTTT. Amino acid sequence: CASSLGDRGRWNSPLHF.

As concerns this clone: The junction and the germline gene differ at one end; a read error may be behind it. The same CDR3 also results from other DNA sequences found in this sample. The rearrangement joins TRBV2 to TRBJ1-2; 7 bases are shared with TRBD1. Per the germline V gene, CDR1 is SNHLY and CDR2 is FYNNEI. The CDR3 loop spans 12 amino acids. CDR3 DNA sequence: TGTGCCAGCAGGGAAGACAGGGATGGCTACACCTTC. It is translated as CASREDRDGYTF.

This sequence joins TRBV13 and TRBJ2-7; TRBD2 matches 7 bases. CDR3 length equals 14 residues. Germline CDR1 PRHDT, CDR2 FYEKMQ (reference sequence). After removal of 6 bases from V and 4 bases from J, the junction contained 9 bases not matched to a gene. CDR3 bases: TGTGCCAGCAGGGCGGGCGGGGGACCTTACGAGCAGTACTTC. It yields the protein CASRAGGGPYEQYF.

The rearrangement joins TRBV4-1 to TRBJ2-1, with D unresolved. The germline CDR1 and CDR2 sequences are MGHRA and YSYEKL. V lost 4 bases, J lost 2 bases, and 12 bases lay in between. CDR3 length: 15 residues. CDR3 protein: CASSPSAGTYNEQFF. CDR3 nucleotide sequence: TGCGCCAGCAGCCCCTCTGCTGGCACCTACAATGAGCAGTTCTTC.

In this sample, this clone turned up once. V gene TRBV6-6 combines with J gene TRBJ1-3; no clear D gene. Trimming removed 4 bases from V and 0 bases from J, with 10 bases in between. Germline V gene data show CDR1 as MNHNY and CDR2 as SVGAGI (reference sequence). The CDR3 is made up of 15 amino acids. Here the CDR3 DNA reads TGTGCCAGCAGTTTAGATAGCACCTCTGGAAACACCATATATTTT. It translates to CASSLDSTSGNTIYF.

The chain uses TRBV28 and TRBJ1-5; TRBD1 matches at 9 bases. Looked up from germline, CDR1 is MDHEN and CDR2 is SYDVKM. Trimming removed 4 bases from V and 6 bases from J; junction bases left unmatched: 13. The CDR3 sequence is 17 residues long. In DNA, the CDR3 is TGTGCCAGCAGTTCCCAATCTCCGGGACAGGGCGGTCAGCCCCAGCATTTT. This encodes CASSSQSPGQGGQPQHF.

This chain connects TRBV7-8 to TRBJ2-5; D is uncertain. The CDR3 extends over 13 amino acids. V was clipped by 2 bases and J by 2 bases, with 6 bases between them. The germline gives CDR1 SGHVS, CDR2 FQNEAQ. The CDR3 DNA is TGTGCCAGCAGCTTAACACAGCAAGAGACCCAGTACTTC. Its translation is CASSLTQQETQYF.

The CDR3 DNA reads as TGTGCCAGCAGTTTACCGGGGAGGGCAGATACGCAGTATTTT. Encoded protein: CASSLPGRADTQYF. J is TRBJ2-3 and V is TRBV27; 7 bases align to TRBD2. This CDR3 is built from 14 residues. Germline CDR1 and CDR2: MNHEY and SMNVEV (reference sequence). V trimming: 2 bases; J trimming: 4 bases; junction bases outside the gene matches: 3.

J is TRBJ1-6 and V is TRBV2; TRBD1 is a possible D gene (5 bases). In germline, CDR1 is SNHLY, CDR2 FYNNEI. The CDR3 loop spans 18 amino acids. V was trimmed by 5 bases and J by 7 bases, leaving 24 bases between them. CDR3 in DNA: TGTGCCAGCAGTCATAGGGACTCTCAAGCCGCATTGAATTCACCCCTCCACTTT. Its translation is CASSHRDSQAALNSPLHF.

The gene calls are TRBV9 and TRBJ1-2; D gene unclear. CDR3 length: 17 amino acids. The germline V gene encodes CDR1 SGDLS and CDR2 YYNGEE. With 2 bases removed from V and 3 bases from J, the gap between germline ends came to 20 bases. The CDR3: CASSVSPNRKRYYGYTF. CDR3 nucleotide sequence: TGTGCCAGCAGCGTGAGCCCCAATAGAAAGCGATACTATGGCTACACCTTC.